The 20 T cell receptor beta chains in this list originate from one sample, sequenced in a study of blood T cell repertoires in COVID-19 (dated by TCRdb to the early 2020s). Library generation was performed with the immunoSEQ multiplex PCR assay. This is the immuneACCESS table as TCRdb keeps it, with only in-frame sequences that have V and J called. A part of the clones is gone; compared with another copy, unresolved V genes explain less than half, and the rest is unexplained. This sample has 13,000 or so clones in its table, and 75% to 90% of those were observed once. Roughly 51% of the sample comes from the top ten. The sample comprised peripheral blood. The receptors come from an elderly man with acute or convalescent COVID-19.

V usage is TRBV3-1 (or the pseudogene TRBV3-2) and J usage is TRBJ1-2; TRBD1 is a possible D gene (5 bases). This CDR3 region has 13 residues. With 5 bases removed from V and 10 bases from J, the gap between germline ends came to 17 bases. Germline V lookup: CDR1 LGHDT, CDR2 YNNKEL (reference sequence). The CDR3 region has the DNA TGTGCCAGCAGCAGACAGCAAGCCATGGACTACACCTTC. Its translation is CASSRQQAMDYTF.

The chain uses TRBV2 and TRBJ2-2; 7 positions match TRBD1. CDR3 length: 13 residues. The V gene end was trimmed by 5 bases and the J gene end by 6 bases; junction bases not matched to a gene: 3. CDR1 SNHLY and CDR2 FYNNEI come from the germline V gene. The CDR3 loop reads CASSLTGAGELFF. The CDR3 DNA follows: TGTGCCAGCAGTTTAACAGGGGCCGGGGAGCTGTTTTTT.

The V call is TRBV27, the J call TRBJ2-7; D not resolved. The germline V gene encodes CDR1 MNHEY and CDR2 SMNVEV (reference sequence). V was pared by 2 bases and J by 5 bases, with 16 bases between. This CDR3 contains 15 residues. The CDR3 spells CASSLGHLPTDEQYF. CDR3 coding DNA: TGTGCCAGCAGTTTAGGGCACTTACCTACCGACGAGCAGTACTTC.

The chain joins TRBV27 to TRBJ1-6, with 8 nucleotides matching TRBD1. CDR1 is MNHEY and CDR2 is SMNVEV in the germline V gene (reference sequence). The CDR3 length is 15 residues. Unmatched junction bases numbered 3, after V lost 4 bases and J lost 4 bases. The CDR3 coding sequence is TGTGCCAGCAGTTCACGGACAGGGTATAATTCACCCCTCCACTTT. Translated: CASSSRTGYNSPLHF.

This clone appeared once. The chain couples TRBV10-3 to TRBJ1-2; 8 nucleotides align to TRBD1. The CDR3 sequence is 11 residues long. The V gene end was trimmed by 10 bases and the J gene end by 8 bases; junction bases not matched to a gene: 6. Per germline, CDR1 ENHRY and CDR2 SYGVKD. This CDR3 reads CATQQGGGYTF. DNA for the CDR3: TGTGCCACCCAACAGGGGGGAGGCTACACCTTC.

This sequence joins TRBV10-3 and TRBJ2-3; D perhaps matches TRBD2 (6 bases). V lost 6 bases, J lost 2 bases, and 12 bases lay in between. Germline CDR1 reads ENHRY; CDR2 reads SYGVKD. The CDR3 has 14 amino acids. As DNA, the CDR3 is TGTGCCATCAGAGACGGGAGCAACACAGATACGCAGTATTTT. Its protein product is CAIRDGSNTDTQYF.

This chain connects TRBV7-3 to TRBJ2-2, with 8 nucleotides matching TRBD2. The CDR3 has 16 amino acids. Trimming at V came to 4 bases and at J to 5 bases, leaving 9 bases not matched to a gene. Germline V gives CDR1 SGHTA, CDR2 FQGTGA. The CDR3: CASSSTSGLSTGELFF. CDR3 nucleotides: TGTGCCAGCAGCTCCACTAGCGGCCTGAGTACCGGGGAGCTGTTTTTT.

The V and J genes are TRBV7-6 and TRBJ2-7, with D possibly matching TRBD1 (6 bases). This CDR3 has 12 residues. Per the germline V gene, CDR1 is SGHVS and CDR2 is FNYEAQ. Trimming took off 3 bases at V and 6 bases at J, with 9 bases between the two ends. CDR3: CASSFVRGEQYF. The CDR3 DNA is TGTGCCAGCAGCTTCGTCAGGGGCGAGCAGTACTTC.

The DNA for the CDR3 is TGTGCCAGCAGTTACGGGCGAGATACGCAGTATTTT. Its protein is CASSYGRDTQYF. V gene TRBV6-2 or TRBV6-3 combines with J gene TRBJ2-3, with no clear D. The CDR3 sequence is 12 residues long. The V end lost 2 bases, the J end lost 5 bases, and 5 bases lay between the germline ends. The germline V gene has CDR1 MNHEY and CDR2 SVGEGT.

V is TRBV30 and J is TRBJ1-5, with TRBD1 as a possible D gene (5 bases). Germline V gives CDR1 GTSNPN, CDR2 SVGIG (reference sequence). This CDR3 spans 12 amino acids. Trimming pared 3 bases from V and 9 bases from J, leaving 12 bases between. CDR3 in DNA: TGTGCCTGGAGCCGGACCCAGGGGCCCCAGCATTTT. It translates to CAWSRTQGPQHF.

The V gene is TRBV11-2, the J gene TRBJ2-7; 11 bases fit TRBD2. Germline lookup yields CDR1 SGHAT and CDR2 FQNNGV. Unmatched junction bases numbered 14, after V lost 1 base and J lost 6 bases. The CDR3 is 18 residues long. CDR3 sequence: CASSLAVVGGTSGFEQYF. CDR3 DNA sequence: TGTGCCAGCAGCTTAGCGGTGGTGGGGGGGACTAGCGGCTTCGAGCAGTACTTC.

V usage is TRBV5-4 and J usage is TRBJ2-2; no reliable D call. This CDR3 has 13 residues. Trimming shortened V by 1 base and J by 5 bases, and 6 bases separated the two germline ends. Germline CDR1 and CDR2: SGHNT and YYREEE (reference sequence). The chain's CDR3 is CASSLSPTGELFF. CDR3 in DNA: TGTGCCAGCAGCTTGAGCCCGACCGGGGAGCTGTTTTTT.

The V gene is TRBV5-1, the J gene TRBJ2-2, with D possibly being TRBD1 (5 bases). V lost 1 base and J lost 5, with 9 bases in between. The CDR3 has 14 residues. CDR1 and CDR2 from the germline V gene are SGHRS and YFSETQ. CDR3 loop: CASSLQGWTGELFF. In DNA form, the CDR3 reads TGCGCCAGCAGCTTGCAGGGTTGGACCGGGGAGCTGTTTTTT.

Here the CDR3 reads CASSPGTSGRGWQETQYF. DNA of the CDR3: TGCGCCAGCAGCCCGGGGACTAGCGGGAGGGGTTGGCAAGAGACCCAGTACTTC. The chain is built from TRBV5-1 and TRBJ2-5, with 16 positions matching TRBD2. This CDR3 has 18 amino acids. The germline V gene encodes CDR1 SGHRS and CDR2 YFSETQ. J was trimmed by 2 bases and V by 4 bases; bases with no gene match: 8.

CDR3 loop: CASSPQPLGGNEKLFF. CDR3 DNA: TGTGCCAGCAGCCCACAGCCTTTAGGGGGTAATGAAAAACTGTTTTTT. The chain is built from TRBV11-2 and TRBJ1-4, with D maybe TRBD1 (6 bases). The germline V and J ends were trimmed by 5 bases and 4 bases, with 17 bases remaining between them. The CDR3 sequence is 16 residues long. CDR1 is SGHAT, CDR2 FQNNGV, per germline.

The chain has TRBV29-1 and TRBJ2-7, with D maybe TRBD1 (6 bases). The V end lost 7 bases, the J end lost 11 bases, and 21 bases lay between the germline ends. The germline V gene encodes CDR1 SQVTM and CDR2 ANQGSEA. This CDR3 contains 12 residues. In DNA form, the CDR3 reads TGCAGCGCAATCTTCGGACAGTCGATGGAGTACTTC. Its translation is CSAIFGQSMEYF.

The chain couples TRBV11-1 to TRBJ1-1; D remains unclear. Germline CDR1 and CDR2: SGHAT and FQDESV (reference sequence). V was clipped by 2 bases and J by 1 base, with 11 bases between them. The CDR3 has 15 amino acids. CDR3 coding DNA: TGTGCCAGCAGCTTAAACGGAGGGAGGAACACTGAAGCTTTCTTT. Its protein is CASSLNGGRNTEAFF.

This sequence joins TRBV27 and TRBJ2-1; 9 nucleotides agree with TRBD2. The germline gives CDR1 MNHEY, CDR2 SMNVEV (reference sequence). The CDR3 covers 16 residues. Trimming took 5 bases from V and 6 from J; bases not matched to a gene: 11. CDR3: CASSLLTSGGPNEQFF. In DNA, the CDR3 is TGTGCCAGCAGTCTACTGACTAGCGGAGGGCCCAATGAGCAGTTCTTC.

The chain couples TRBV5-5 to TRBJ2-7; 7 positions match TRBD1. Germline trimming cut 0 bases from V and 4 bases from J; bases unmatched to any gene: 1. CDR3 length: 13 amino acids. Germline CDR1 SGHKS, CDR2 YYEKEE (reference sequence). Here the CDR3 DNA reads TGTGCCAGCAGCTTGGAACAGGGGTACGAGCAGTACTTC. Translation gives CASSLEQGYEQYF.

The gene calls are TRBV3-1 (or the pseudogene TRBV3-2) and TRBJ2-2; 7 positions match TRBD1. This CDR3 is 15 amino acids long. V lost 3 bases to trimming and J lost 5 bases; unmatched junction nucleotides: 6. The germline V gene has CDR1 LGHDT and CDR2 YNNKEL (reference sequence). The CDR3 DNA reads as TGTGCCAGCAGCCAGAGGGGGCGTTTTACCGGGGAGCTGTTTTTT. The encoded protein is CASSQRGRFTGELFF.